One and the same sample provided the 29 T cell receptor beta chains below, sequenced in a study of blood T cells in healthy people across ages. With a J-beta primer mix and a sample-barcoded 5' primer, a second PCR ran about 7 to 11 cycles. TCRdb recomputed calls from the 5' RACE reads with MiXCR, one row per CDR3 protein. The repertoire has 1.5 million to 2 million distinct CDR3 sequences, 28% of them found once; the top ten carry approximately 7.7%. Input material: blood. Source of these receptors: a woman under 40 in good health.

This clonotype was seen more than once but under ten times. The chain recombines TRBV12-3 or TRBV12-4 with TRBJ2-2, with 8 bases identical to TRBD1. J was trimmed by 2 bases and V by 5 bases; bases with no gene match: 10. The CDR3 sequence is 17 residues long. CDR3 in amino acids: CASSPRQGAFNTGELFF. In nucleotides, the CDR3 is TGTGCCAGCAGTCCCCGGCAGGGGGCCTTCAACACCGGGGAGCTGTTTTTT.

The table lists this clonotype with a few counts. The chain carries TRBV7-2 and TRBJ1-1, with 7 positions matching TRBD1. In germline, CDR1 is SGHTA, CDR2 FQGNSA. The CDR3 is made up of 17 amino acids. With V trimmed by 1 base and J by 0 bases, 8 bases remained unmatched. The CDR3: CASSLGLAGGMNTEAFF. In nucleotides, the CDR3 is TGTGCCAGCAGCTTAGGGTTGGCAGGGGGGATGAACACTGAAGCTTTCTTT.

The chain couples TRBV5-5 to TRBJ1-3; 7 bases are shared with TRBD1. Germline values: CDR1 SGHKS, CDR2 YYEKEE (reference sequence). This CDR3 contains 16 residues. V was pared by 4 bases and J by 0 bases, with 7 bases of the junction left unmatched. The CDR3: CASSDTDRSSGNTIYF. The DNA of the CDR3 is TGTGCCAGCAGCGATACGGACAGGAGCTCTGGAAACACCATATATTTT.

The J gene is TRBJ2-7, the V gene TRBV20-1; D is ambiguous. Germline lookup yields CDR1 DFQATT and CDR2 SNEGSKA (reference sequence). The CDR3 length is 12 residues. V was clipped by 4 bases and J by 2 bases, with 9 bases between them. The CDR3 sequence is CSAIAAPYEQYF. The CDR3 region has the DNA TGCAGTGCTATCGCGGCCCCCTACGAGCAGTACTTC.

The gene calls are TRBV3-1 and TRBJ1-2, with a possible D match to TRBD1 (5 bases). Germline values: CDR1 LGHDT, CDR2 YNNKEL (reference sequence). This CDR3 region has 15 residues. Trimming removed 4 bases at V and 4 bases at J, with 16 bases between. In DNA form, the CDR3 reads TGTGCCAGCAGCCTCGGGGACGCCGGGATCTATGGCTACACCTTC. Amino acids: CASSLGDAGIYGYTF.

The sample holds many counts of this clonotype. The chain employs TRBV20-1 and TRBJ2-1; the match to TRBD2 covers 10 bases. V lost 6 bases and J lost 7; bases outside the gene matches: 12. The CDR3 has 15 residues. From germline, CDR1 is DFQATT and CDR2 SNEGSKA (reference sequence). CDR3 coding DNA: TGCAGTGCCCCAAGCGGGGGGGCCGAATTAAATGAGCAGTTCTTC. Protein product: CSAPSGGAELNEQFF.

V is TRBV7-2 and J is TRBJ1-2, with 7 bases identical to TRBD1. Germline CDR1 reads SGHTA; CDR2 reads FQGNSA. The J segment lost 4 bases and the V segment lost 7 bases, leaving 15 bases of the junction unmatched. This CDR3 contains 16 residues. DNA for the CDR3: TGTGCCAGCATGGTCGGGACAGTCACTACCTCCTATGGCTACACCTTC. It is translated as CASMVGTVTTSYGYTF.

This clonotype has a handful of counts. This could be a read error, since a much larger clone is one nucleotide away. This chain connects TRBV29-1 to TRBJ2-5; D not certain. Trimming left V 3 bases short and J 0 bases short, with 5 bases between. CDR3 length equals 12 residues. CDR1 and CDR2 (germline): SQVTM, ANQGSEA. The CDR3 reads CSVDGYQETQYF. CDR3 DNA sequence: TGCAGCGTTGATGGGTACCAAGAGACCCAGTACTTC.

This clonotype has more than one count but fewer than ten. The V call is TRBV12-3 or TRBV12-4, the J call TRBJ2-5; 8 bases match TRBD1. Germline trimming cut 3 bases from V and 3 bases from J; bases unmatched to any gene: 9. This CDR3 spans 16 amino acids. Written as DNA, the CDR3 is TGTGCCAGCAGTTTCGGCCAGGGGGCCGGCAAAGAGACCCAGTACTTC. Translating gives CASSFGQGAGKETQYF.

The rearrangement joins TRBV6-5 to TRBJ2-5, with TRBD2 as a possible D gene (7 bases). The CDR3 sequence is 16 residues long. Germline V gives CDR1 MNHEY, CDR2 SVGAGI. Trimming pared 1 base from V and 11 bases from J, leaving 23 bases between. The CDR3 nucleotides read TGTGCCAGCAGTTACTTTTGGGGGGGCTACTACAATGAGCAGTACTTC. Protein sequence: CASSYFWGGYYNEQYF.

As concerns this clonotype: A read error may be the cause here, since a much bigger clone is one base away. The chain uses TRBV29-1 and TRBJ2-1, with 10 bases that match TRBD2. In germline, CDR1 is SQVTM, CDR2 ANQGSEA. V lost 1 base and J lost 3; bases outside the gene matches: 18. The CDR3 spans 20 residues. The CDR3 protein is CSVEGFTRSSGGLFYNEQFF. In nucleotides, the CDR3 is TGCAGCGTTGAAGGGTTCACCCGATCTAGCGGGGGTCTTTTCTACAATGAGCAGTTCTTC.

The sample holds many counts of this clonotype. The chain recombines TRBV6-6 with TRBJ1-2; possibly TRBD1 for D (5 bases). Germline assignment: CDR1 MNHNY and CDR2 SVGAGI (reference sequence). The CDR3 is 14 amino acids. V was trimmed by 2 bases and J by 6 bases, leaving 13 bases between them. CDR3 in amino acids: CASSYLRTGDGYTF. For the CDR3, the DNA is TGTGCCAGCAGTTACCTTAGGACGGGGGATGGCTACACCTTC.

This clonotype appeared once. This chain uses TRBV30 with TRBJ1-1, with D hard to call. The germline V gene has CDR1 GTSNPN and CDR2 SVGIG (reference sequence). This CDR3 contains 13 residues. V was trimmed by 7 bases and J by 6 bases, leaving 18 bases between them. CDR3 coding DNA: TGTGCCTACACCCCCGAGGCCGCAGCTGAAGCTTTCTTT. Translation gives CAYTPEAAAEAFF.

Details on this clonotype: It may be a read error: a sequence one base away is much more abundant. The V call is TRBV7-2, the J call TRBJ2-7, with D possibly being TRBD2 (6 bases). The CDR3 is made up of 15 amino acids. V shed 5 bases and J shed 5 bases, with 19 bases lying between them. Germline V gene lookup returns CDR1 SGHTA and CDR2 FQGNSA. The CDR3, as DNA: TGTGCCAGCAGCAACGCCGGGACTGGGGGTAACGAGCAGTACTTC. Encoded protein: CASSNAGTGGNEQYF.

About this clonotype itself: This may arise from a read error, as a much more abundant clone is one base away. The V and J genes are TRBV29-1 and TRBJ2-1, with D perhaps TRBD1 or TRBD2 (5 bases each). This CDR3 spans 12 amino acids. V was pared by 7 bases and J by 13 bases, with 20 bases between. CDR1 and CDR2 (germline): SQVTM, ANQGSEA. CDR3 residues: CSAEGDQETQFF. The CDR3 DNA follows: TGCAGCGCAGAAGGGGACCAGGAGACCCAGTTCTTC.

The chain links TRBV19 to TRBJ2-7; D not certain. CDR3 length equals 14 residues. Trimming stripped 4 bases from V and 6 bases from J, with 16 bases between. The germline V gene has CDR1 LNHDA and CDR2 SQIVND (reference sequence). CDR3 in amino acids: CASSRGYLVGEQYF. The CDR3 bases are TGTGCCAGTAGTAGAGGCTACCTAGTTGGCGAGCAGTACTTC. The full variable domain, completed using reference TRBV19 and TRBJ2-7, is DGGITQSPKYLFRKEGQNVTLSCEQNLNHDAMYWYRQDPGQGLRLIYYSQIVNDFQKGDIAEGYSVSREKKESFPLTVTSAQKNPTAFYLCASSRGYLVGEQYFGPGTRLTVT.

The genes are TRBV12-5 and TRBJ1-1; 7 bases are shared with TRBD1. V was clipped by 0 bases and J by 5 bases; unmatched bases: 18. The length of the CDR3 is 19 residues. Germline CDR1 and CDR2: LGHNT and FRNRAP. The CDR3 DNA sequence: TGTGCTAGTGGTTTGGTACCTAAGCGACAGGGTTGGAGTCGGACTGAAGCTTTCTTT. It yields the protein CASGLVPKRQGWSRTEAFF.

This clonotype came up a few times. One end of the junction varies from germline; a read error may be responsible. The chain has TRBV20-1 and TRBJ2-5; TRBD2 agrees at 7 bases. The CDR3 sequence is 12 residues long. Germline CDR1 is DFQATT and CDR2 is SNEGSKA (reference sequence). The CDR3 sequence is CSGEGGLETQYF. DNA for the CDR3: TGTAGTGGGGAGGGAGGGCTGGAGACCCAGTACTTC.

This clonotype has a handful of counts. The genes are TRBV12-5 and TRBJ1-5, with D possibly matching TRBD1 (6 bases). This CDR3 is built from 16 residues. The V and J ends lost 0 bases and 7 bases respectively, with 16 bases between them. CDR1 LGHNT and CDR2 FRNRAP come from the germline V gene. CDR3 loop: CASGLVLDRLLQPQHF. The CDR3 nucleotides read TGTGCTAGTGGTTTGGTACTCGACAGGCTGTTGCAGCCCCAGCATTTT.

V and J are TRBV7-9 and TRBJ1-2; D not resolved. V was trimmed by 5 bases and J by 5 bases, leaving 15 bases between them. From germline, CDR1 is SEHNR and CDR2 FQNEAQ (reference sequence). The CDR3 totals 14 residues. The DNA of the CDR3 is TGTGCCAGCAGCCCGGACGGGAGCGGATATGGCTACACCTTC. Translating gives CASSPDGSGYGYTF.

In this sample, this clonotype turned up many times. The chain links TRBV7-9 to TRBJ2-7; 7 nucleotides match TRBD2. The ends lost 2 bases at V and 6 bases at J; junction bases unmatched: 10. This CDR3 has 15 amino acids. CDR1 is SEHNR and CDR2 is FQNEAQ in the germline V gene (reference sequence). The CDR3 region has the DNA TGTGCCAGCAGCTTATCTAGCGGAACCGCTTCCGAGCAGTACTTC. It encodes CASSLSSGTASEQYF. The full variable domain, in which reference TRBV7-9 and TRBJ2-7 provide the parts outside the CDR3, is DTGVSQNPRHKITKRGQNVTFRCDPISEHNRLYWYRQTLGQGPEFLTYFQNEAQLEKSRLLSDRFSAERPKGSFSTLEIQRTEQGDSAMYLCASSLSSGTASEQYFGPGTRLTVT.

This chain links TRBV12-5 with TRBJ2-1; TRBD2 matches at 7 bases. V shed 1 base and J 8 bases; nucleotides not matched to a gene: 14. The CDR3 is made up of 17 amino acids. Germline V gene data show CDR1 as LGHNT and CDR2 as FRNRAP. Written as DNA, the CDR3 is TGTGCTAGTGGTTTGGCGAGAACTAGCGAGGGGATTCATGAGCAGTTCTTC. Encoded protein: CASGLARTSEGIHEQFF. Full variable domain (remainder filled in from reference TRBV12-5 and TRBJ2-1): DARVTQTPRHKVTEMGQEVTMRCQPILGHNTVFWYRQTMMQGLELLAYFRNRAPLDDSGMPKDRFSAEMPDATLATLKIQPSEPRDSAVYFCASGLARTSEGIHEQFFGPGTRLTVL.

In this sample, this clonotype turned up a few times. The chain recombines TRBV29-1 with TRBJ1-2; 9 bases are shared with TRBD1. Germline loops: CDR1 SQVTM, CDR2 ANQGSEA. The CDR3 is made up of 17 amino acids. V shed 3 bases, J shed 5 bases, and the junction held 16 bases outside the gene matches. CDR3 region: CSVDWSGQGVLSYGYTF. The CDR3 bases are TGCAGCGTTGATTGGTCGGGACAGGGTGTTCTTTCGTATGGCTACACCTTC.

This chain's CDR3 is CSASPSDNEQFF. DNA of the CDR3: TGCAGTGCTAGTCCGTCCGACAATGAGCAGTTCTTC. The chain couples TRBV20-1 to TRBJ2-1; D is unclear. Per germline, CDR1 DFQATT and CDR2 SNEGSKA (reference sequence). The CDR3 sequence is 12 residues long. V was shortened by 3 bases and J by 5 bases, with 8 bases between the two germline ends.

Worth noting for this clonotype: A junction boundary mismatches the germline segment, possibly from a read error. The J gene is TRBJ2-7, the V gene TRBV18; D is ambiguous. This CDR3 has 12 residues. Germline V gene sequence: CDR1 KGHSH, CDR2 LQKENI. The CDR3 region is CANSPNRYEQYF. Here the CDR3 DNA reads TGTGCCAACTCACCAAATCGCTACGAGCAGTACTTC. Filled out from reference TRBV18 and TRBJ2-7, the complete variable domain reads NAGVMQNPRHLVRRRGQEARLRCSPMKGHSHVYWYRQLPEEGLKFMVYLQKENIIDESGMPKERFSAEFPKEGPSILRIQQVVRGDSAAYFCANSPNRYEQYFGPGTRLTVT.

This clonotype was seen only a few times. The genes are TRBV7-2 and TRBJ2-1, with D hard to call. The V gene's germline CDR1 is SGHTA and CDR2 FQGNSA. V lost 1 base to trimming and J lost 6 bases, with 7 bases between them. The CDR3 extends over 13 amino acids. In DNA form, the CDR3 reads TGTGCCAGCAGCTTAGACGTAGGCAATGAGCAGTTCTTC. This encodes CASSLDVGNEQFF.

The chain uses TRBV11-2 and TRBJ2-1, with a weak D call TRBD1 (5 bases). The CDR3 runs to 16 residues. V was cut by 7 bases and J by 10 bases, with 26 bases left in between. In germline, CDR1 is SGHAT, CDR2 FQNNGV. For the CDR3, the DNA is TGTGCCAGCACTGGTGGGCAGGGCCTTCTTTGGGGAGAGCAGTTCTTC. It yields the protein CASTGGQGLLWGEQFF.

The V and J genes are TRBV11-2 and TRBJ2-3, with D perhaps TRBD2 (5 bases). Looked up from germline, CDR1 is SGHAT and CDR2 is FQNNGV. This CDR3 region has 15 residues. Deletions cut 3 bases from V and 1 base from J, with 11 bases between. DNA for the CDR3: TGTGCCAGCAGCTTGGACGGGGAGCGCACAGATACGCAGTATTTT. It codes for CASSLDGERTDTQYF.

This clonotype has only a few counts. The chain recombines TRBV12-3 or TRBV12-4 with TRBJ1-2, with 9 bases aligning to TRBD1. The CDR3 has 16 amino acids. V gave up 0 bases and J gave up 5 bases; unmatched junction bases: 7. The CDR3 sequence: CASSLAGQGPWYGYTF. CDR3 in DNA: TGTGCCAGCAGTTTAGCGGGACAGGGCCCGTGGTATGGCTACACCTTC.